Below are 2 T cell receptor beta chains sequenced from a single sample in a study of blood T cell repertoires in COVID-19. This table comes from immunoSEQ multiplex PCR, and its TCRdb copy is limited to in-frame clones, with some not included. Among nearly 95,000 clones listed, around four fifths were seen once. The sequenced sample was peripheral blood. The receptors here all came from a human donor in a cohort sampled during active COVID-19.

This chain uses TRBV2 with TRBJ2-5; 7 bases match TRBD2. Unmatched junction bases numbered 8, after V lost 3 bases and J lost 1 base. This CDR3 has 16 residues. From germline, CDR1 is SNHLY and CDR2 FYNNEI. This chain's CDR3 is CASSDRLADLQETQYF. In DNA, the CDR3 is TGTGCCAGCAGTGATCGGCTAGCGGATCTCCAAGAGACCCAGTACTTC.

V and J are TRBV7-9 and TRBJ1-1; TRBD1 matches 8 bases. The germline V gene encodes CDR1 SEHNR and CDR2 FQNEAQ (reference sequence). This CDR3 is built from 12 residues. V gave up 4 bases and J gave up 10 bases; unmatched junction bases: 5. This chain's CDR3 is CASSSTGVVAFF. CDR3 nucleotides: TGTGCCAGCAGCTCGACAGGGGTGGTAGCTTTCTTT.